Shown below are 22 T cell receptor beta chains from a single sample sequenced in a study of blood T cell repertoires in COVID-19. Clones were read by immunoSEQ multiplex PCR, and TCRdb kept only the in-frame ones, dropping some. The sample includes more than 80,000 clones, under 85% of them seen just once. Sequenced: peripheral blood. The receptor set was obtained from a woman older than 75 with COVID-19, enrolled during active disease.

CDR3 in amino acids: CASSPGQGTGELFF. DNA of the CDR3: TGTGCCAGCAGCCCGGGACAGGGCACCGGGGAGCTGTTTTTT. J is TRBJ2-2 and V is TRBV7-2, with 9 bases fitting TRBD1. Germline loops: CDR1 SGHTA, CDR2 FQGNSA. The CDR3 has 14 residues. V lost 5 bases and J lost 4; bases outside the gene matches: 2.

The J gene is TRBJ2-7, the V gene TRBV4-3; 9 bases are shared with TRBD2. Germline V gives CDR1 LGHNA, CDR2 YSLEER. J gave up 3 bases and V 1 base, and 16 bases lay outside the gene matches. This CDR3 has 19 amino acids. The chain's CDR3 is CASSQALGATSGRYYEQYF. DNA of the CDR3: TGCGCCAGCAGCCAAGCCTTGGGTGCAACTAGCGGGCGATACTACGAGCAGTACTTC.

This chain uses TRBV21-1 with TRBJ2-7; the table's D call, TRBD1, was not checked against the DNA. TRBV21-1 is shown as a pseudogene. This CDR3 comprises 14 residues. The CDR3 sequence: CASTELQVFHEQYF. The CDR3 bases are TGTGCCAGCACCGAGTTACAGGTCTTCCACGAGCAGTACTTC.

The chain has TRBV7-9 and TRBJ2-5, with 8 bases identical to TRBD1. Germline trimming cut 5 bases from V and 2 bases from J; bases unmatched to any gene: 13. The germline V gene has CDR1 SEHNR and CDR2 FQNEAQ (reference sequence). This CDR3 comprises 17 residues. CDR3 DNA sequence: TGTGCCAGCAGCCCCAGGACAGGGCGAGGACGGCAAGAGACCCAGTACTTC. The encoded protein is CASSPRTGRGRQETQYF.

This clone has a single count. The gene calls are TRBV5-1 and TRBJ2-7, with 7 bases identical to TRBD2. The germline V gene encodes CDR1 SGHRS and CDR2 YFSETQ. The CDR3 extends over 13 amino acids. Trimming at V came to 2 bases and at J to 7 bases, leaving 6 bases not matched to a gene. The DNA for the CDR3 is TGCGCCAGCAGCTTCCGGGAGGTGCGTGAGCAGTACTTC. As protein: CASSFREVREQYF.

The CDR3 bases are TGTGCCAGCAGCCTGGAGTTGAAGCAGTACTTC. Its translation is CASSLELKQYF. The gene calls are TRBV28 and TRBJ2-7; D gene uncertain. Germline V CDR1 and CDR2: MDHEN, SYDVKM. V gave up 6 bases and J gave up 8 bases, with 11 bases separating them. This CDR3 has 11 residues.

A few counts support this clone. DNA of the CDR3: TGTGCCAGCAGAGAACCGGGAGAACAGTACTTC. Translation: CASREPGEQYF. This chain joins TRBV2 and TRBJ2-7; D is possibly TRBD2 (6 bases). The V gene lost 6 bases and the J gene lost 10 bases, with 13 bases spanning the gap. Germline loops: CDR1 SNHLY, CDR2 FYNNEI. This CDR3 has 11 residues.

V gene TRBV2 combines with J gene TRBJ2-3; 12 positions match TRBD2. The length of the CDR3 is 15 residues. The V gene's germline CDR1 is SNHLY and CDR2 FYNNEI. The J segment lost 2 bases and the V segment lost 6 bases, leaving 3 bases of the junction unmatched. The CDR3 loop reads CASRSSGGVTDTQYF. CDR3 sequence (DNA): TGTGCCAGCAGGTCTAGCGGGGGGGTCACAGATACGCAGTATTTT.

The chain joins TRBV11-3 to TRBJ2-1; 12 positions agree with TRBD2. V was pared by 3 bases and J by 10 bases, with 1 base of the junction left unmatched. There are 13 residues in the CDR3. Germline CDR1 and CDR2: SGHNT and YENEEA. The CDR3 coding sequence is TGTGCCAGCAGCTTCACTAGCGGGGGGGAGCAGTTCTTC. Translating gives CASSFTSGGEQFF.

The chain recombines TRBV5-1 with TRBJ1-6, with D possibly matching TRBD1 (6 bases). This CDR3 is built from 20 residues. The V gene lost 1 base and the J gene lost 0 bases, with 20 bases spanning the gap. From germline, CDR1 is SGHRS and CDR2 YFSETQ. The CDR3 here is CASSLLGRGGRGSYNSPLHF. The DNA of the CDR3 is TGCGCCAGCAGCTTGCTTGGCAGGGGAGGGAGAGGCTCCTATAATTCACCCCTCCACTTT.

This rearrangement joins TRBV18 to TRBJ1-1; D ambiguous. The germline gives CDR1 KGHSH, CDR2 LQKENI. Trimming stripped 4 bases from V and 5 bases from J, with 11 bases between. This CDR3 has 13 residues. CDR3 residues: CASSLTGQTEAFF. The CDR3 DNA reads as TGTGCCAGCTCACTTACTGGGCAGACTGAAGCTTTCTTT. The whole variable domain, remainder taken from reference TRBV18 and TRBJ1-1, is NAGVMQNPRHLVRRRGQEARLRCSPMKGHSHVYWYRQLPEEGLKFMVYLQKENIIDESGMPKERFSAEFPKEGPSILRIQQVVRGDSAAYFCASSLTGQTEAFFGQGTRLTVV.

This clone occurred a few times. Here the CDR3 reads CASGLEGQTAFF. CDR3 in DNA: TGTGCTAGTGGTTTGGAAGGACAGACGGCTTTCTTT. The gene calls are TRBV12-5 and TRBJ1-1, with a tentative D call TRBD1 (6 bases). Germline V gene lookup returns CDR1 LGHNT and CDR2 FRNRAP. Trimming took 1 base from V and 11 from J, leaving 11 bases between them. The CDR3 extends over 12 amino acids.

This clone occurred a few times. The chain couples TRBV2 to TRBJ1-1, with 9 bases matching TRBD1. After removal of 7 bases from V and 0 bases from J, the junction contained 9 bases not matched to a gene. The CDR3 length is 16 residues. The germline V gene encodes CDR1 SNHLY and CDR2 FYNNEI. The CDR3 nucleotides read TGTGCCAGCAACCCGGACAGGGGCGCCATGAACACTGAAGCTTTCTTT. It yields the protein CASNPDRGAMNTEAFF.

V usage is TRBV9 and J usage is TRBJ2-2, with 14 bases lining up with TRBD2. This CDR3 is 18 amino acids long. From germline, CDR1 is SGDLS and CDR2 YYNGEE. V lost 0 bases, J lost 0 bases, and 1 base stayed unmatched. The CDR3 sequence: CASSVGTSGRTNTGELFF. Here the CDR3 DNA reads TGTGCCAGCAGCGTAGGGACTAGCGGGAGGACGAACACCGGGGAGCTGTTTTTT. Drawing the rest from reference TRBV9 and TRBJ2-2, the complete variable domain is DSGVTQTPKHLITATGQRVTLRCSPRSGDLSVYWYQQSLDQGLQFLIQYYNGEERAKGNILERFSAQQFPDLHSELNLSSLELGDSALYFCASSVGTSGRTNTGELFFGEGSRLTVL.

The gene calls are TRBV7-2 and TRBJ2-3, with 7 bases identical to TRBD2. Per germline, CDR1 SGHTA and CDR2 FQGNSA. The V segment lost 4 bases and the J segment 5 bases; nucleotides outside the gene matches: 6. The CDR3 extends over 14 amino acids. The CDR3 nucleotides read TGTGCCAGCAGCTACGGACTAGAGGGAGATACGCAGTATTTT. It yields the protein CASSYGLEGDTQYF.

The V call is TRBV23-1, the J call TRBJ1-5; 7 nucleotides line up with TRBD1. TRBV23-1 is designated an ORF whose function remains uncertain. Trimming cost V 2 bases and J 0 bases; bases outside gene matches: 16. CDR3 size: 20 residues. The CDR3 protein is CASSQPSPTGLSVSNQPQHF. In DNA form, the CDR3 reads TGCGCCAGCAGTCAACCCTCCCCGACAGGGCTATCGGTTAGCAATCAGCCCCAGCATTTT.

CDR3 amino acids: CASSYPWARETQYF. The DNA for the CDR3 is TGTGCCAGCAGTTACCCCTGGGCCCGGGAGACCCAGTACTTC. The V and J genes are TRBV6-6 and TRBJ2-5; D not resolved. The CDR3 runs 14 residues. Germline CDR1 MNHNY, CDR2 SVGAGI (reference sequence). Trimming removed 2 bases at V and 5 bases at J, with 12 bases between.

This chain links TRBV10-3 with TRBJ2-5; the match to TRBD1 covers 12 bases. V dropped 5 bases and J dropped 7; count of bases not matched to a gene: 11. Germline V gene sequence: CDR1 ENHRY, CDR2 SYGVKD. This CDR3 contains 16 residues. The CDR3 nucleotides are TGTGCCATCAGTCACCTCCCGGGACAGGGGGCTGGGACCCAGTACTTC. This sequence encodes CAISHLPGQGAGTQYF.

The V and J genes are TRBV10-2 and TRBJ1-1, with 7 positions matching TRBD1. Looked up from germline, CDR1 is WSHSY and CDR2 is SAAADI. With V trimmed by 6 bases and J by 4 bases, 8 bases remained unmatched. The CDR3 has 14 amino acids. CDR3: CASSFTSGGTEAFF. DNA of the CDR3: TGCGCCAGCAGCTTTACCTCAGGGGGCACTGAAGCTTTCTTT.

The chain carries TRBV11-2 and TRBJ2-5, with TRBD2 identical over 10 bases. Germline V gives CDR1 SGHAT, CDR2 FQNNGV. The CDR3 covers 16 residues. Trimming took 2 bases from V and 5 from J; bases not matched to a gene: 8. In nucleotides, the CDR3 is TGTGCCAGCAGCTTAATGAGCGGGGGGGCAGTGGAGACCCAGTACTTC. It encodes CASSLMSGGAVETQYF.

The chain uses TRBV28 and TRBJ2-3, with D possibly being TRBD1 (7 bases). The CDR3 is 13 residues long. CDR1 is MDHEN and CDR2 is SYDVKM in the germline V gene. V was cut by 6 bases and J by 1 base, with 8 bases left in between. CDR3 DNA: TGTGCCAGCAGCAGGGGGGGCACAGATACGCAGTATTTT. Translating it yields CASSRGGTDTQYF.

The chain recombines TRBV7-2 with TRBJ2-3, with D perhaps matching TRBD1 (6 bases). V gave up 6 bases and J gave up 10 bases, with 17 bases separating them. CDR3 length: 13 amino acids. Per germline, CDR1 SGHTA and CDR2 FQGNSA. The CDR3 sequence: CASRQTGPGPQYF. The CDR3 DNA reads TGTGCCAGCAGACAGACAGGTCCCGGGCCGCAGTATTTT.